These T cell receptor beta chains were read from a single sample in a study of cytomegalovirus exposure and HLA in healthy donors. The assay was immunoSEQ multiplex PCR, and TCRdb's table has in-frame clones only and misses some. Here the sample spans about 65,000 clones, around 80% being singletons. The sequencing sample was made of PBMCs. The receptors stem from a girl aged 10 to 17 in good health and CMV-seropositive. CDR3s include the opening cysteine and the closing phenylalanine or tryptophan. The D gene is left open where the match is weak. The size entry is marked missing in some rows and otherwise reads once, few, many or a size class.

abundance,d_gene,j_gene,v_gene,CDR3nt,CDR3aa
.,.,TRBJ2-7,TRBV15,TGTGCCACCCGGAAGGGGGTCTCCTACGAGCAGTACTTC,CATRKGVSYEQYF
.,TRBD1,TRBJ2-4,TRBV6-5,TGTGCCAGCAGTTATTCTGGGACAGGAGAAAACATTCAGTACTTC,CASSYSGTGENIQYF
.,TRBD1,TRBJ1-1,TRBV5-1,TGCGCCAGCAGCTTTCTGGGACAGGGTATCTCTGAAGCTTTCTTT,CASSFLGQGISEAFF
.,TRBD2,TRBJ2-1,TRBV4-3,TGCGCCAGCAGCCAAGATCTAAGCGGGGACGATACCTACAATGAGCAGTTCTTC,CASSQDLSGDDTYNEQFF
.,.,TRBJ2-1,TRBV4-1,TGCGCCAGCAGCCGCCCGAAAGGGGGGGAGCGGGATGAGCAGTTCTTC,CASSRPKGGERDEQFF
.,TRBD1,TRBJ2-6,TRBV6-4,TGTGCCAGCAGGGGGGACAGGGTGGTTGGGGCCAACGTCCTGACTTTC,CASRGDRVVGANVLTF
.,TRBD1,TRBJ2-7,TRBV19,TGTGCCAGTAGTATACGGACAGGGGAGCAGTACTTC,CASSIRTGEQYF
.,.,TRBJ2-1,TRBV9,TGTGCCAGCAGCGTTTCGGGGGGCGTGGAGCAGTTCTTC,CASSVSGGVEQFF
.,.,TRBJ1-1,TRBV5-6,TGTGCCAGCAGCACCTCAAAAAGAAGCTTATTCTTT,CASSTSKRSLFF
.,.,TRBJ2-5,TRBV27,TGTGCCAGCAGTCTTCAGGGTCAGACCCAGTACTTC,CASSLQGQTQYF
.,.,TRBJ1-2,TRBV4-1,TGCGCCAGCAGCCAAGATCGAGTGGTTGGCTATGGCTACACCTTC,CASSQDRVVGYGYTF
.,TRBD1,TRBJ2-3,TRBV5-1,TGCGCCAGCAGCTTGTTGGGGACAGGCACAGATACGCAGTATTTT,CASSLLGTGTDTQYF
.,.,TRBJ1-1,TRBV30,TGTGCCTGGAGGGGAGGGAGGAACACTGAAGCTTTCTTT,CAWRGGRNTEAFF
.,.,TRBJ1-1,TRBV11-2,TGTGCCAGCAGCCGAGGGAGAAACACTGAAGCTTTCTTT,CASSRGRNTEAFF
few,.,TRBJ2-7,TRBV4-1,TGCGCCAGCCAGGGATTAGGCTACGAGCAGTACTTC,CASQGLGYEQYF
.,.,TRBJ2-7,TRBV6-1,TGTGCCAGCAGTGAAACGCAGACAGGCCAGTGGGTGGACGAGCAGTACTTC,CASSETQTGQWVDEQYF
.,TRBD1,TRBJ2-5,TRBV10-2,TGCGCCAGCAGTCGACAGGGCAAGGGCTCCGAGACCCAGTACTTC,CASSRQGKGSETQYF
.,TRBD2,TRBJ2-1,TRBV4-1,TGCGCCAGCAGCGAAGCTGGCGGGAGGGCCCGGGGTGAGCAGTTCTTC,CASSEAGGRARGEQFF
.,.,TRBJ2-7,TRBV7-2,TGTGCCAGCAGCTTCCCAATAGGGGGGGGGCTACTCTCCTACGAGCAGTACTTC,CASSFPIGGGLLSYEQYF
.,TRBD1,TRBJ1-2,TRBV5-1,TGCGCCAGCAGCTTGTCGGCGACAGGGGGCGATGGCTACACCTTC,CASSLSATGGDGYTF
.,.,TRBJ2-1,TRBV2,TGTGCCAGCAGTGATGCCGGGGATTCCTACAATGAGCAGTTCTTC,CASSDAGDSYNEQFF
few,.,TRBJ1-1,TRBV4-1,TGCGCCAGCAGCCTTCCGGGCAGGGTGAACACTGAAGCTTTCTTT,CASSLPGRVNTEAFF
few,.,TRBJ1-1,TRBV6-7,TGTGCCAGCAGTTACTCAATGCCCGGGAACACTGAAGCTTTCTTT,CASSYSMPGNTEAFF
.,TRBD1,TRBJ2-3,TRBV15,TGTGCCACCAGCAGGCGAGACCCCACAGGGGTAGATACGCAGTATTTT,CATSRRDPTGVDTQYF
.,.,TRBJ2-5,TRBV5-1,TGCGCCAGCAGCGAAGGGGGAAGACAAGAGACCCAGTACTTC,CASSEGGRQETQYF
few,.,TRBJ2-5,TRBV18,TGTGCCAGCTCTGGGCTACGTCAAGAGACCCAGTACTTC,CASSGLRQETQYF
.,TRBD2,TRBJ2-5,TRBV9,TGTGCCAGCAGCCCGACCGGGGGGAGGGAGACCCAGTACTTC,CASSPTGGRETQYF
.,TRBD1,TRBJ2-7,TRBV29-1,TGCAGCGTCATCCGGGACAGCGACTACGAGCAGTACTTC,CSVIRDSDYEQYF
.,.,TRBJ1-1,TRBV11-2,TGTGCCAGCAGCTTAGGTGCGGGGTCCGAAGCTTTCTTT,CASSLGAGSEAFF
.,.,TRBJ2-7,TRBV19,TGTGCCAGTAGTATCCGGGAGCGACATTACGAGCAGTACTTC,CASSIRERHYEQYF
.,.,TRBJ2-7,TRBV5-1,TGCGCCAGCAGCTTGGCGGTGAGCTCCTACGAGCAGTACTTC,CASSLAVSSYEQYF
.,.,TRBJ2-7,TRBV19,TGTGCCAGTAGTATCCTTCCCGGGACACGGTACGAGCAGTACTTC,CASSILPGTRYEQYF
.,.,TRBJ1-1,TRBV19,TGTGCCAGTAGTATTAGCGGGTTCGCTGAAGCTTTCTTT,CASSISGFAEAFF
.,.,TRBJ1-1,TRBV7-9,TGTGCCAGCAGCCCCCGCGGGGGGACTGAAGCTTTCTTT,CASSPRGGTEAFF
.,TRBD1,TRBJ2-5,TRBV7-8,TGTGCCAGCAGTGGGACAGGGGTGTTCCAAGAGACCCAGTACTTC,CASSGTGVFQETQYF